These 30 T cell receptor beta chains were sequenced from one sample in a study of CD8+ T cells in alopecia areata. The treatment was: oral pan-JAK inhibitor, 5-10 mg twice daily. The authors extracted RNA and reverse transcribed it into cDNA as the sequencing template. Here immunoSEQ multiplex PCR was the method, and the copy in TCRdb shows in-frame clones only, minus some. Among under 130,000 clones listed, around 84% were seen once. The sequenced sample was CD8+ T cells sorted from blood, obtained at roughly week 30, from a patient treated with tofacitinib. The receptors originated from a human donor with alopecia areata.

The chain recombines TRBV5-1 with TRBJ2-7, with 8 bases matching TRBD1. With 0 bases clipped from V and 0 bases from J, the junction kept 2 bases outside the gene matches. Looked up from germline, CDR1 is SGHRS and CDR2 is YFSETQ. The CDR3 runs to 15 residues. The CDR3 region is CASSLGTGSSYEQYF. The CDR3 region has the DNA TGCGCCAGCAGCTTGGGGACAGGGAGCTCCTACGAGCAGTACTTC.

In regard to this clone: At the DNA level, this CDR3 is encoded by other sequences in the same sample as well. V gene TRBV13 combines with J gene TRBJ2-7, with TRBD1 matching over 8 bases. Germline-derived CDR1 and CDR2 are PRHDT and FYEKMQ (reference sequence). V shed 5 bases, J shed 2 bases, and the junction held 5 bases outside the gene matches. The CDR3 is made up of 14 amino acids. The CDR3 nucleotides read TGTGCCAGCAGCCCAGGACAGGGTCCCTACGAGCAGTACTTC. Translated: CASSPGQGPYEQYF.

The chain is built from TRBV4-1 and TRBJ2-3; D not certain. The V end lost 1 base, the J end lost 6 bases, and 8 bases lay between the germline ends. CDR1 and CDR2 from the germline V gene are MGHRA and YSYEKL. The length of the CDR3 is 13 residues. CDR3 sequence reads: CASSQVPADTQYF. As DNA, the CDR3 is TGCGCCAGCAGCCAAGTGCCCGCGGATACGCAGTATTTT.

V and J are TRBV18 and TRBJ1-1, with D possibly being TRBD1 (5 bases). The CDR3 is 17 amino acids. Germline V lookup: CDR1 KGHSH, CDR2 LQKENI. Trimming stripped 4 bases from V and 3 bases from J, with 21 bases between. The CDR3 DNA sequence: TGTGCCAGCTCACGGGGGGAAGCCCCTGGTCTAGACACTGAAGCTTTCTTT. It codes for CASSRGEAPGLDTEAFF.

V usage is TRBV29-1 and J usage is TRBJ2-7; the D call may be TRBD1 or TRBD2 (5 bases each). The V end was cut by 3 bases, the J end by 8 bases, with 14 bases between. The CDR3 contains 12 residues. Germline V lookup: CDR1 SQVTM, CDR2 ANQGSEA. For the CDR3, the DNA is TGCAGCGTTGAGCTAGGGACCGGACAGCAGTACTTC. This translates into CSVELGTGQQYF.

This chain connects TRBV19 to TRBJ2-7; D gene uncertain. The CDR3 extends over 13 amino acids. V was shortened by 3 bases and J by 0 bases, with 6 bases between the two germline ends. Germline V gives CDR1 LNHDA, CDR2 SQIVND (reference sequence). The CDR3 DNA is TGTGCCAGTAGTATCGACGTCTCCTACGAGCAGTACTTC. It is translated as CASSIDVSYEQYF. The full variable domain, in which reference TRBV19 and TRBJ2-7 provide the parts outside the CDR3, is DGGITQSPKYLFRKEGQNVTLSCEQNLNHDAMYWYRQDPGQGLRLIYYSQIVNDFQKGDIAEGYSVSREKKESFPLTVTSAQKNPTAFYLCASSIDVSYEQYFGPGTRLTVT.

The J gene is TRBJ2-7, the V gene TRBV29-1; D may be TRBD1 (6 bases). The CDR3 has 15 residues. Trimming stripped 2 bases from V and 0 bases from J, with 14 bases between. Per the germline V gene, CDR1 is SQVTM and CDR2 is ANQGSEA. This CDR3 reads CSVESPTGNSYEQYF. The CDR3 DNA reads TGCAGCGTTGAATCCCCAACAGGGAACTCCTACGAGCAGTACTTC.

The chain carries TRBV27 and TRBJ2-6; 12 nucleotides agree with TRBD1. CDR1 is MNHEY, CDR2 SMNVEV, per germline (reference sequence). CDR3 length equals 18 residues. The trim removed 4 bases at V and 0 bases at J, leaving 4 bases unmatched. The CDR3: CASSSRDRGLSGANVLTF. The DNA for the CDR3 is TGTGCCAGCAGTTCACGGGACAGGGGGCTCTCTGGGGCCAACGTCCTGACTTTC.

This clone showed up just a few times. This rearrangement joins TRBV6-5 to TRBJ1-4; no clear D. With 7 bases removed from V and 7 bases from J, the gap between germline ends came to 13 bases. Germline CDR1 and CDR2: MNHEY and SVGAGI. The CDR3 totals 13 residues. The chain's CDR3 is CASIRIRREKLFF. CDR3 DNA: TGTGCCAGCATCCGTATCCGCCGTGAAAAACTGTTTTTT.

J is TRBJ2-5 and V is TRBV4-1; the D gene could be TRBD1 or TRBD2 (5 bases each). The CDR3 sequence is 14 residues long. Trimming removed 1 base at V and 1 base at J, with 7 bases between. Per germline, CDR1 MGHRA and CDR2 YSYEKL. The CDR3 sequence is CASSQVGGQETQYF. In DNA form, the CDR3 reads TGCGCCAGCAGCCAAGTTGGGGGCCAAGAGACCCAGTACTTC.

The chain links TRBV6-6 to TRBJ2-7; 8 positions agree with TRBD2. J was trimmed by 7 bases and V by 8 bases; bases with no gene match: 13. From germline, CDR1 is MNHNY and CDR2 SVGAGI (reference sequence). CDR3 size: 14 residues. The CDR3 coding sequence is TGTGCCAGCTTTCGGGGGGGCGAATCGGGTGAGCAGTACTTC. Translated, it gives CASFRGGESGEQYF.

The chain is built from TRBV19 and TRBJ1-1, with no clear D. Trimming pared 1 base from V and 5 bases from J, leaving 5 bases between. The CDR3 runs to 12 residues. Germline assignment: CDR1 LNHDA and CDR2 SQIVND (reference sequence). The DNA for the CDR3 is TGTGCCAGTAGTATAGGGCAGACTGAAGCTTTCTTT. Its translation is CASSIGQTEAFF.

The gene calls are TRBV7-9 and TRBJ2-7, with TRBD1 matching 10 bases. CDR3 length: 15 amino acids. The ends lost 5 bases at V and 6 bases at J; junction bases unmatched: 10. CDR1 is SEHNR and CDR2 is FQNEAQ in the germline V gene (reference sequence). CDR3 DNA: TGTGCCAGCAGCCCTAAAGGGACAGGGGATCTCGAGCAGTACTTC. Amino acid sequence: CASSPKGTGDLEQYF.

The chain combines TRBV7-9 with TRBJ2-6; the match to TRBD2 covers 16 bases. The CDR3 extends over 18 amino acids. J lost 4 bases, V lost 5 bases, and 5 bases had no gene match. In germline, CDR1 is SEHNR, CDR2 FQNEAQ (reference sequence). CDR3 region: CASSPGLAGGPGANVLTF. The CDR3 bases are TGTGCCAGCAGCCCGGGACTAGCGGGAGGGCCCGGGGCCAACGTCCTGACTTTC.

CDR3 protein: CASSPSQGRSGETQYF. CDR3 nucleotide sequence: TGTGCCAGCAGCCCATCACAGGGGCGGAGCGGAGAGACCCAGTACTTC. The J gene is TRBJ2-5, the V gene TRBV13, with TRBD1 matching over 7 bases. Germline lookup yields CDR1 PRHDT and CDR2 FYEKMQ (reference sequence). The V segment lost 5 bases and the J segment 4 bases; nucleotides outside the gene matches: 13. This CDR3 comprises 16 residues.

V usage is TRBV29-1 and J usage is TRBJ2-7, with D tentatively TRBD1 (5 bases). CDR1 is SQVTM and CDR2 is ANQGSEA in the germline V gene. V was trimmed by 3 bases and J by 2 bases, leaving 11 bases between them. The CDR3 is made up of 13 amino acids. Written as DNA, the CDR3 is TGCAGCGTTGAGACGACAGTCCCCTACGAGCAGTACTTC. Its protein is CSVETTVPYEQYF.

The rearrangement joins TRBV7-8 to TRBJ2-7, with TRBD2 matching 10 bases. Germline trimming cut 4 bases from V and 3 bases from J; bases unmatched to any gene: 6. In germline, CDR1 is SGHVS, CDR2 FQNEAQ. This CDR3 spans 15 amino acids. The CDR3 DNA sequence: TGTGCCAGCAGCTCCCCTAGCGGGAGTAGCTACGAGCAGTACTTC. The encoded protein is CASSSPSGSSYEQYF.

The chain uses TRBV27 and TRBJ1-5, with D hard to call. V was shortened by 3 bases and J by 0 bases, with 6 bases between the two germline ends. The CDR3 contains 14 residues. CDR1 is MNHEY, CDR2 SMNVEV, per germline (reference sequence). The DNA for the CDR3 is TGTGCCAGCAGTTTGTCGGATAGCAATCAGCCCCAGCATTTT. It translates to CASSLSDSNQPQHF.

The CDR3 DNA follows: TGCGCCAGCAGCCTGAACAAACCGAACGGGGAGCTGTTTTTT. Its protein is CASSLNKPNGELFF. This rearrangement joins TRBV5-1 to TRBJ2-2, with D hard to call. Trimming took 4 bases from V and 7 from J, leaving 14 bases between them. The germline gives CDR1 SGHRS, CDR2 YFSETQ. The CDR3 covers 14 residues.

The chain combines TRBV11-2 with TRBJ2-1; 11 nucleotides match TRBD2. Germline trimming cut 3 bases from V and 6 bases from J; bases unmatched to any gene: 10. Germline-derived CDR1 and CDR2 are SGHAT and FQNNGV. The CDR3 totals 17 residues. The CDR3 here is CASSFTLAGGPGNEQFF. CDR3 nucleotide sequence: TGTGCCAGCAGCTTTACGTTAGCGGGGGGGCCGGGCAATGAGCAGTTCTTC.

V usage is TRBV29-1 and J usage is TRBJ1-1, with D tentatively TRBD1 (6 bases). The CDR3 is 12 residues long. Germline CDR1 SQVTM, CDR2 ANQGSEA. V was clipped by 8 bases and J by 5 bases, with 15 bases between them. CDR3 protein: CSTKSGATEAFF. The CDR3 nucleotides read TGCAGCACCAAATCGGGGGCGACTGAAGCTTTCTTT. The full variable domain, rest sourced from reference TRBV29-1 and TRBJ1-1, is SAVISQKPSRDICQRGTSLTIQCQVDSQVTMMFWYRQQPGQSLTLIATANQGSEATYESGFVIDKFPISRPNLTFSTLTVSNMSPEDSSIYLCSTKSGATEAFFGQGTRLTVV.

This clone has only a few counts. The J gene is TRBJ2-3, the V gene TRBV4-1, with D perhaps matching TRBD2 (6 bases). CDR1 MGHRA and CDR2 YSYEKL come from the germline V gene. The CDR3 has 16 amino acids. The V gene lost 4 bases and the J gene lost 0 bases, with 14 bases spanning the gap. The CDR3 protein is CASSRSSSGSTDTQYF. The CDR3 nucleotides read TGCGCCAGCAGCCGATCATCCAGCGGGAGCACAGATACGCAGTATTTT.

This clone was seen once. The rearrangement uses TRBV29-1 and TRBJ2-7; TRBD1 matches at 7 bases. Losses at the gene ends were 1 base for V and 2 bases for J; bases not matched to a gene: 5. The CDR3 spans 14 residues. The V gene's germline CDR1 is SQVTM and CDR2 ANQGSEA. In DNA, the CDR3 is TGCAGCGTTGAAGTTGGGACAGCCACCTACGAGCAGTACTTC. It is translated as CSVEVGTATYEQYF.

The rearrangement links TRBV27 to TRBJ2-5, with D possibly TRBD1 on 6 matching bases. The J call may be mistaken, given a closer DNA end match to TRBJ2-7. The CDR3 length is 13 residues. The V gene's germline CDR1 is MNHEY and CDR2 SMNVEV (reference sequence). CDR3 nucleotides: TGTGCCAGCAGTCCAGGGGCAACCTACGAGCAGTACTTC. The encoded protein is CASSPGATYEQYF.

The chain's CDR3 is CASSQGFYEQYF. In DNA, the CDR3 is TGTGCCAGCAGCCAGGGGTTCTACGAGCAGTACTTC. The chain combines TRBV5-6 with TRBJ2-7; possible D gene TRBD1, 6 bases. Looked up from germline, CDR1 is SGHDT and CDR2 is YYEEEE. V gave up 4 bases and J gave up 3 bases, with 8 bases separating them. CDR3 length: 12 amino acids.

The chain uses TRBV29-1 and TRBJ2-5; 8 nucleotides line up with TRBD1. Matching the DNA end better, TRBJ2-7 makes the J call doubtful. The CDR3 runs to 14 residues. The germline CDR1 and CDR2 sequences are SQVTM and ANQGSEA. Here the CDR3 reads CSVAGTGTTYEQYF. For the CDR3, the DNA is TGCAGCGTGGCCGGGACAGGAACCACCTACGAGCAGTACTTC.

The chain joins TRBV5-1 to TRBJ2-2; D call uncertain. This CDR3 is 15 amino acids long. The germline CDR1 and CDR2 sequences are SGHRS and YFSETQ. Trimming stripped 1 base from V and 8 bases from J, with 15 bases between. CDR3 bases: TGCGCCAGCAGCTTGAGATATCTCTCGACGGGGGAGCTGTTTTTT. Translated: CASSLRYLSTGELFF.

The chain uses TRBV6-5 and TRBJ1-1, with D maybe TRBD1 (5 bases). This CDR3 has 14 residues. Per the germline V gene, CDR1 is MNHEY and CDR2 is SVGAGI. With 5 bases removed from V and 6 bases from J, the gap between germline ends came to 16 bases. The CDR3 DNA follows: TGTGCCAGCAGTGTTGGGGGGGGTCAAGCTGAAGCTTTCTTT. As protein: CASSVGGGQAEAFF.

This chain joins TRBV27 and TRBJ1-1, with D uncertain. The germline gives CDR1 MNHEY, CDR2 SMNVEV (reference sequence). This CDR3 spans 14 amino acids. The ends were cut back, 5 bases at V and 1 base at J, with 11 bases in the middle. CDR3 nucleotide sequence: TGTGCCAGCAGTATAGGACGGACGAACACTGAAGCTTTCTTT. It specifies CASSIGRTNTEAFF.

V and J are TRBV15 and TRBJ2-7, with a weak D call TRBD1 (6 bases). The germline V gene encodes CDR1 LNHNV and CDR2 YYDKDF (reference sequence). V lost 3 bases and J lost 3, with 21 bases in between. CDR3 length: 17 amino acids. The CDR3 bases are TGTGCCACCAGCAGCGGGTGGGGGCCTCTAACATTCTACGAGCAGTACTTC. It is translated as CATSSGWGPLTFYEQYF.